One and the same sample provided the 9 T cell receptor beta chains below, sequenced in a study of immune evolution from preneoplasia to lung adenocarcinoma. TCRdb keeps only in-frame clones here, not all; method: immunoSEQ multiplex PCR. The sample lists approximately 4,200 clones; roughly 81% were seen once. Material for sequencing was FFPE adjacent normal lung tissue. The receptors were gathered from a person between 65 and 80 years old with lung adenocarcinoma.

This chain uses TRBV30 with TRBJ2-7, with 7 bases that match TRBD1. There are 15 residues in the CDR3. CDR1 is GTSNPN and CDR2 is SVGIG in the germline V gene (reference sequence). Trimming cost V 2 bases and J 6 bases; bases outside gene matches: 13. CDR3 residues: CAWSPIDRAGGEQYF. CDR3 DNA sequence: TGTGCCTGGAGTCCAATAGACAGGGCTGGGGGCGAGCAGTACTTC.

V is TRBV6-5 and J is TRBJ2-2; D gene uncertain. Trimming took 5 bases from V and 8 from J, leaving 12 bases between them. The CDR3 is 13 amino acids. CDR1 and CDR2 (germline): MNHEY, SVGAGI. CDR3 nucleotides: TGTGCCAGCAGTCCCGATATCCTTGGGGAGCTGTTTTTT. Encoded protein: CASSPDILGELFF.

The rearrangement uses TRBV7-2 and TRBJ2-7; D might be TRBD1 or TRBD2, each matching 6 bases. Trimming took 5 bases from V and 3 from J, leaving 17 bases between them. The CDR3 covers 15 residues. The germline V gene encodes CDR1 SGHTA and CDR2 FQGNSA. For the CDR3, the DNA is TGTGCCAGCAGCCCTCACGGGGGCCGAGTCTACGAGCAGTACTTC. As protein: CASSPHGGRVYEQYF.

V gene TRBV11-2 combines with J gene TRBJ1-1; perhaps TRBD1 as D (6 bases). The ends were cut back, 1 base at V and 0 bases at J, with 9 bases in the middle. Germline V gives CDR1 SGHAT, CDR2 FQNNGV. The CDR3 extends over 15 amino acids. The CDR3 nucleotides are TGTGCCAGCAGCTTAGCTAGGGGGATGAACACTGAAGCTTTCTTT. It encodes CASSLARGMNTEAFF.

V and J are TRBV30 and TRBJ1-2, with TRBD1 matching 8 bases. CDR3 length: 11 amino acids. Germline loops: CDR1 GTSNPN, CDR2 SVGIG (reference sequence). The CDR3 nucleotides read TGTGCTTCCGGACAGGGTTGGGGCTACACCTTC. As protein: CASGQGWGYTF.

The chain links TRBV11-1 to TRBJ2-5; the D is unclear. Germline V CDR1 and CDR2: SGHAT, FQDESV (reference sequence). The CDR3 spans 13 residues. Trimming shortened V by 5 bases and J by 5 bases, and 12 bases separated the two germline ends. In nucleotides, the CDR3 is TGTGCCAGCAGCGGGGTGGTGAAGGAGACCCAGTACTTC. It codes for CASSGVVKETQYF.

CDR3 in amino acids: CSVSEGGNTEAFF. The CDR3 bases are TGCAGCGTCTCTGAGGGGGGGAACACTGAAGCTTTCTTT. The chain is built from TRBV29-1 and TRBJ1-1, with D tentatively TRBD1 (6 bases). The CDR3 contains 13 residues. Trimming left V 6 bases short and J 1 base short, with 12 bases between. Germline V CDR1 and CDR2: SQVTM, ANQGSEA.

This chain links TRBV7-2 with TRBJ2-7, with TRBD2 matching 7 bases. Germline-derived CDR1 and CDR2 are SGHTA and FQGNSA. The CDR3 is 13 residues long. V lost 4 bases and J lost 2; bases outside the gene matches: 2. Here the CDR3 reads CASSSSGPYEQYF. As DNA, the CDR3 is TGTGCCAGCAGCTCTAGCGGCCCCTACGAGCAGTACTTC.

The chain employs TRBV28 and TRBJ2-4, with 8 bases aligning to TRBD1. With V trimmed by 10 bases and J by 7 bases, 9 bases remained unmatched. This CDR3 contains 13 residues. Germline CDR1 reads MDHEN; CDR2 reads SYDVKM. This CDR3 reads CATERQGANIQYF. CDR3 nucleotides: TGTGCCACCGAACGGCAGGGGGCGAACATTCAGTACTTC.